This entry describes one TCR beta chain. It lacks a known antigen. Per-nucleotide qualities are absent, and no much larger clonotype sits a single base away. This specimen comes from a study of shared clonotypes between healthy human individuals (TCRdb year 2020). Some background on the complete study: A couple of women and three men aged 18 to 49 years were included in the cohort. For each donor, CD4 naive and CD4 memory were each given three plates, CD8 naive was given two plates, and CD8 memory was given one plate. To estimate repertoire size and how much clonotype sharing occurs between individuals, the study deeply sequenced the blood TCR repertoires of a handful of healthy adults. To increase sequencing depth and limit assay-specific biases, different laboratories used diverse techniques to prepare libraries and sequence TCR repertoires. Leukapheresis yielded between about 0.85 and 9.5 billion PBMCs per donor. What the research found in general, with its limitations: Pairwise subsampling led to the expectation that sequencing depth would affect the degree of clonotype sharing among donors. Larger estimated clonotype richness was generally found for naive subsets than for memory subsets. Approximately 4.8% of naive CD4, 3% to 4% of naive CD8, roughly 2.4% of memory CD4, and about 0.4% of memory CD8 clonotypes were shared across a few donors. Because the study included a small number of donors, the genetic and exposure-history diversity represented was limited. Clonotypes shared by all four sorted-subset donors showed higher generation probabilities than non-shared clonotypes. Sampling was restricted to blood, and TCR repertoires in tissue are likely to differ from TCR repertoires in blood. Rarefaction of sorted-subset datasets indicated incomplete sequencing despite the large sequencing depth.

CD8 naive samples consisted of CD45RO-negative cells that were positively selected for CCR7, yielding a CD45RA+CCR7+ population without TemRA cells. The donors were healthy, HIV-negative adults with no recently reported acute infections or vaccinations. Every donor was a Caucasian adult residing in Nashville, Tennessee, USA. Blood was obtained by leukapheresis, after which PBMCs were separated by Ficoll-Histopaque density gradient centrifugation and cryopreserved in liquid nitrogen vapor phase. Analytical flow cytometry was used to check the purity and quantity of every magnetically sorted T cell population. Each sorted fraction had its genomic DNA isolated and then quantified by UV absorbance on a Nanodrop 2000c. TCR CDR3 regions were amplified from genomic DNA by multiplex PCR using the deep immunoSEQ assay. Extracted genomic DNA from each cell subset was distributed evenly across all wells of several immunoSEQ 96-well plates, and each plate was treated as a replicate. Each replicate PCR for sorted subsets received about 200 ng genomic DNA, equal to about 30,000 T cell genomes. Purified libraries were measured with a Qubit 3.0 fluorometer, size-checked on a Bioanalyzer 2100, and measured again with the KAPA Library Quantification kit. A separate single-read 150-cycle Illumina NextSeq 550 flow cell was used to sequence each immunoSEQ 96-well plate. The original pipeline was this. Because only junctional sequences without quality scores were contained in the immunoSEQ output, filtering matching that applied to full-length reads could not be performed. To assign V/J genes and CDR3, sequences were annotated using PyIR, a Python wrapper for IgBLAST v1.9, with IMGT germline references. Reads with weak V/J assignments (E-value above 1e-6), missing CDR3, stop codons, out-of-frame junctions, or ambiguous translated residues were removed. V3J clonotypes were defined by identical inferred V gene, J gene, and CDR3 amino acid sequence. The percentage overlap between two repertoires was calculated by dividing the number of shared unique clonotypes by the size of the smaller repertoire. RTK rarefaction, the Chao1 estimator, and Recon v2.1 estimates of unobserved clonotypes were used to assess repertoire richness. For all TCRbeta clonotypes obtained by the gDNA method from a few donors, generation probabilities were computed with OLGA. The table comes from immuneACCESS by way of TCRdb, which keeps in-frame sequences with V and J called. Part of the clones is missing from these tables; in studies checked, under half for an unresolved V gene and the rest for unknown reasons. V, J and clone size reflect that table, while D and trimming were determined from the DNA. Within this sample are about 590,000 clones, with around 95% of them counted one time only. Jointly, the top ten make up 0.11% of the sample.

CDR1 and CDR2, looked up from the germline V gene (reference sequence), are MNHEY and SMNVEV. The germline V and J ends show losses of 2 bases and 7 bases respectively, and no gene match explains 9 bases of the junction. Its CDR3 holds 15 amino acids, cysteine through phenylalanine. Here the CDR3 DNA is all that survives: 45 bases in frame from base 1. The sequencing input was naive CD8+ T cells sorted from blood. The cell subset or site label, read with the paper, signifies: CD45RA+CCR7+. The chain is encoded by TRBV27 joined to TRBJ1-1, with 8 middle bases fitting TRBD1. This receptor was obtained from a woman in her 30s in good health. The sequence in DNA is TGTGCCAGCAGTTTAACTCCAGGGGGCGCGGGTGAAGCTTTCTTT. Its protein is CASSLTPGGAGEAFF.